This T cell receptor (beta chain) was observed in a study of blood T cell repertoires in COVID-19. TCRdb's table, derived via immunoSEQ multiplex PCR, lists solely in-frame clones and lacks some. The sample records some 95,000 clones, around 90% being singletons. V shed 1 base and J shed 4 bases, with 10 bases lying between them. The CDR3 loop spans 14 amino acids. CDR1 LGHNA and CDR2 YNFKEQ come from the germline V gene. V usage is TRBV4-2 and J usage is TRBJ1-1; D is uncertain. Sequenced: peripheral blood. This TCR was sampled from a man in his 70s with acute or convalescent COVID-19. The CDR3 DNA reads as TGTGCCAGCAGCCAAGGGCGCGGGGTCACTGAAGCTTTCTTT. Translation gives CASSQGRGVTEAFF.